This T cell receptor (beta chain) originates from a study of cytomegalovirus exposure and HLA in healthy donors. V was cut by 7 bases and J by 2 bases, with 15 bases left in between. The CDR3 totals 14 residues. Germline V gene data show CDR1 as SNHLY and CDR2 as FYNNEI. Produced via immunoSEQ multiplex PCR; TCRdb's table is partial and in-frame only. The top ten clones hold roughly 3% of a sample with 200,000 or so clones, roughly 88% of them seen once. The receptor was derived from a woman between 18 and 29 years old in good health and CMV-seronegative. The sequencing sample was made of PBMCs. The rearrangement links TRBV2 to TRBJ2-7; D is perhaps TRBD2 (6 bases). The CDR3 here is CASMRALAPYEQYF. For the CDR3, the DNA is TGTGCCAGCATGCGCGCGCTAGCGCCCTACGAGCAGTACTTC.